The sequence of this TCR beta chain was determined in a study of blood T cell repertoires in COVID-19. Study summary: Some COVID-19 samples were acute and others convalescent; all came from the United States, Italy and Spain.

The repertoire was sequenced with immunoSEQ multiplex PCR; TCRdb's copy has only in-frame clones and lacks some. This sample has under 250,000 clones; approximately 85% occur once, and the top ten carry roughly 5.2%. The sequence was obtained from an elderly woman with COVID-19, enrolled during active disease. Source material: peripheral blood.

CDR3 DNA sequence: TGTGCCAGCAGCTTAGTAGGCCCGGGAGTGAACACCGGGGAGCTGTTTTTT. Translating gives CASSLVGPGVNTGELFF. The V gene is TRBV7-8, the J gene TRBJ2-2, with a possible D match to TRBD2 (6 bases). The CDR3 consists of 17 residues. Germline CDR1 is SGHVS and CDR2 is FQNEAQ. The ends were cut back, 1 base at V and 1 base at J, with 13 bases in the middle. The whole variable domain, remainder taken from reference TRBV7-8 and TRBJ2-2, is GAGVSQSPRYKVAKRGQDVALRCDPISGHVSLFWYQQALGQGPEFLTYFQNEAQLDKSGLPSDRFFAERPEGSVSTLKIQRTQQEDSAVYLCASSLVGPGVNTGELFFGEGSRLTVL.